Described below is a single T cell receptor beta chain sequence and its context. The target antigen is unknown. The data were obtained in a study of CD4 T cells in relation to SARS-CoV-2 and coronaviruses. Study overall: Negative control cultures got HIV-1 Nef peptides or no peptide. The HLA restriction of the shared crossreactive spike epitopes was mapped.

Study-level points and caveats: Roughly three fifths of donors had memory CD4+ clonotypes crossrecognizing SARS-CoV-2 and common cold coronavirus spike.

CD4+ T cells from unexposed donors were obtained before the COVID-19 pandemic (2011-2018). After about ten days of culture, CD4+ T cells were isolated. Testing used SARS-CoV-2 S/N and four cold-coronavirus spikes on unexposed-donor CD4+ T cells, cells permitting. Germline CDR1 reads LNHDA; CDR2 reads SQIVND (reference sequence). J gave up 6 bases and V 4 bases, and 9 bases lay outside the gene matches. CDR3 size: 15 residues. The repertoire was sequenced with immunoSEQ multiplex PCR; TCRdb's copy has only in-frame clones and lacks some. This table holds some 21,000 clones, about 70% found once. The material sequenced was CD4+ T cells from PBMCs, cultured in vitro. J is TRBJ1-1 and V is TRBV19; 9 bases map to TRBD1. The sequence came from a human donor in good health. The CDR3 is CASSNPYRGRSEAFF. Here the CDR3 DNA reads TGTGCCAGTAGTAATCCCTACAGGGGGCGGTCTGAAGCTTTCTTT.